Each of the 13 T cell receptor beta chains below was sequenced from the same sample in a study of T cell repertoires in aging, cancer and after chemotherapy. Multiplex touch-down PCR with TRB-A/B primers amplified rearranged V-D-J TRB sequences. TCRdb analysed the multiplex PCR reads with MiXCR anew, one entry per CDR3 protein. The data show 2,000 or so distinct CDR3 sequences, roughly 15% seen once. Amplification of TCR beta used genomic DNA extracted from peripheral blood. The specimen was blood. All receptors come from a human donor with a solid tumor.

This clonotype is large within its sample. V and J are TRBV6-5 and TRBJ2-3; possibly TRBD1 or TRBD2 for D (6 bases each). The CDR3 sequence is 14 residues long. Per germline, CDR1 MNHEY and CDR2 SVGAGI. The ends were cut back, 2 bases at V and 6 bases at J, with 12 bases in the middle. Written as DNA, the CDR3 is TGTGCCAGCAGTTACGGGGGGCGCGGGGATACGCAGTATTTT. Amino acids: CASSYGGRGDTQYF.

In its sample, this clonotype ranks as medium-sized. The rearrangement uses TRBV7-6 and TRBJ1-3, with D hard to call. The CDR3 is 15 amino acids. The germline gives CDR1 SGHVS, CDR2 FNYEAQ. V was trimmed by 2 bases and J by 2 bases, leaving 10 bases between them. The DNA of the CDR3 is TGTGCCAGCAGCTTACTAAGTCGGACTGGAAACACCATATATTTT. Protein sequence: CASSLLSRTGNTIYF.

This clonotype was recorded only once. A much bigger clone sits one base away, suggesting this may be a read error. The chain combines TRBV7-9 with TRBJ1-3; D ambiguous. Between the trimmed V and J ends, which lost 3 bases and 3 bases, there was a span of 9 bases. The CDR3 covers 14 residues. Germline CDR1 SEHNR, CDR2 FQNEAQ (reference sequence). The CDR3 coding sequence is TGTGCCAGCAGCTTCTCCGGCGGTGGAAACACCATATATTTT. It specifies CASSFSGGGNTIYF.

By frequency in the sample, this clonotype is medium-sized. CDR3 sequence: CASSFRLVKVSTDTQYF. CDR3 bases: TGTGCCAGCAGTTTCCGACTAGTTAAAGTAAGCACAGATACGCAGTATTTT. The rearrangement uses TRBV28 and TRBJ2-3; maybe TRBD2 (6 bases). Trimming stripped 3 bases from V and 0 bases from J, with 16 bases between. The CDR3 consists of 17 residues. Germline values: CDR1 MDHEN, CDR2 SYDVKM.

The chain is built from TRBV29-1 and TRBJ2-3; the match to TRBD2 covers 10 bases. This CDR3 contains 14 residues. CDR1 and CDR2 from the germline V gene are SQVTM and ANQGSEA. The trim removed 4 bases at V and 6 bases at J, leaving 7 bases unmatched. The CDR3 reads CSVVSGGRGDTQYF. In DNA, the CDR3 is TGCAGCGTTGTTAGCGGGGGGCGCGGGGATACGCAGTATTTT.

In this sample, this clonotype turned up a few times. This chain links TRBV28 with TRBJ1-2; D uncertain. The CDR3 length is 12 residues. V lost 3 bases and J 7 bases, leaving 9 bases between the germline ends. Germline assignment: CDR1 MDHEN and CDR2 SYDVKM. The DNA of the CDR3 is TGTGCCAGCAGTTTGAGCACGGGTGGCTACACCTTC. This translates into CASSLSTGGYTF.

The chain employs TRBV4-1 and TRBJ2-5; D assignment may be TRBD1 or TRBD2 (5 bases each). This CDR3 is 16 amino acids long. With 4 bases removed from V and 5 bases from J, the gap between germline ends came to 20 bases. Germline CDR1 MGHRA, CDR2 YSYEKL. Here the CDR3 reads CASSLFKGPRGETQYF. As DNA, the CDR3 is TGCGCCAGCAGCCTATTTAAAGGACCGAGGGGTGAGACCCAGTACTTC.

This clonotype was counted a single time. A read error may be the cause here, since a much bigger clone is one base away. The chain uses TRBV6-5 and TRBJ1-3; 7 positions agree with TRBD1. This CDR3 has 17 amino acids. The V segment lost 7 bases and the J segment 0 bases; nucleotides outside the gene matches: 12. The germline CDR1 and CDR2 sequences are MNHEY and SVGAGI. As DNA, the CDR3 is TGTGCCAGCAACCCTCTCGCGGGACAGCGCTCTGGAAACACCATATATTTT. Translated: CASNPLAGQRSGNTIYF.

This clonotype was detected a few times. The chain combines TRBV9 with TRBJ2-6; D is undetermined. V lost 4 bases to trimming and J lost 12 bases, with 5 bases between them. The germline CDR1 and CDR2 sequences are SGDLS and YYNGEE. The CDR3 extends over 10 amino acids. Here the CDR3 DNA reads TGTGCCAGCAGCCGGGTCGTCCTGACTTTC. This sequence encodes CASSRVVLTF.

This clonotype is medium-sized in the sample. The chain links TRBV18 to TRBJ1-1; D remains unclear. The CDR3 covers 14 residues. Germline-derived CDR1 and CDR2 are KGHSH and LQKENI. Trimming shortened V by 2 bases and J by 1 base, and 8 bases separated the two germline ends. The DNA for the CDR3 is TGTGCCAGCTCACCAGCCAACCAGAACACTGAAGCTTTCTTT. Its protein is CASSPANQNTEAFF.

The CDR3: CASSYEGAQADTQYF. For the CDR3, the DNA is TGTGCCAGCAGTTACGAGGGGGCGCAGGCAGATACGCAGTATTTT. This chain uses TRBV6-5 with TRBJ2-3, with 7 positions matching TRBD1. CDR1 MNHEY and CDR2 SVGAGI come from the germline V gene. V was pared by 2 bases and J by 4 bases, with 6 bases of the junction left unmatched. The CDR3 runs 15 residues.

Within the sample, this clonotype is medium-sized. The chain's CDR3 is CAWNQGSSGNTIYF. CDR3 in DNA: TGTGCCTGGAATCAGGGGAGCTCTGGAAACACCATATATTTT. This chain connects TRBV30 to TRBJ1-3; TRBD1 is a possible D gene (6 bases). The CDR3 length is 14 residues. V was cut by 4 bases and J by 0 bases, with 10 bases left in between. CDR1 is GTSNPN, CDR2 SVGIG, per germline (reference sequence).

By share of the sample, this clonotype is medium-sized (0.01 to 0.1%). The chain combines TRBV6-5 with TRBJ1-2; TRBD1 is a possible D gene (5 bases). The CDR3 has 13 amino acids. Germline CDR1 reads MNHEY; CDR2 reads SVGAGI. The V and J ends lost 6 bases and 0 bases respectively, with 8 bases between them. The CDR3 nucleotides are TGTGCCAGCAGGGGGGGATCTAACTATGGCTACACCTTC. Protein: CASRGGSNYGYTF.